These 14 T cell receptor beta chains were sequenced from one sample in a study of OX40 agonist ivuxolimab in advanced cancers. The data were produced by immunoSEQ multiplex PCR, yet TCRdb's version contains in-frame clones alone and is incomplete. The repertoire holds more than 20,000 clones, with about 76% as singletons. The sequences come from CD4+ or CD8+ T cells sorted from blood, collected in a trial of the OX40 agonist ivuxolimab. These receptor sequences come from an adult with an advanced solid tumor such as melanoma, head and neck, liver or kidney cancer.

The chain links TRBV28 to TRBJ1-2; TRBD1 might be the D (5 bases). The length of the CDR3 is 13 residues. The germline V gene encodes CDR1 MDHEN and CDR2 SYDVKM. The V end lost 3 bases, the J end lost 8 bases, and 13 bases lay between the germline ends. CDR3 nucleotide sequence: TGTGCCAGCAGTTTTGATGGGGGAGGGGGCTACACCTTC. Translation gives CASSFDGGGGYTF.

In nucleotides, the CDR3 is TGTGCCAGCAGTTACTCCCAGGACCGGAACGTCTACACCTTC. Its translation is CASSYSQDRNVYTF. The V and J genes are TRBV6-5 and TRBJ1-2; no clear D. Germline loops: CDR1 MNHEY, CDR2 SVGAGI. The V end was cut by 0 bases, the J end by 10 bases, with 15 bases between. The CDR3 totals 14 residues.

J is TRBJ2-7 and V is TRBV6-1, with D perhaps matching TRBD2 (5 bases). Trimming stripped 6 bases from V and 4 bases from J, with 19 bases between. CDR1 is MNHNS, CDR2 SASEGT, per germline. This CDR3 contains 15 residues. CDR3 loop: CASSPTPRAGYEQYF. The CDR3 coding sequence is TGTGCCAGCAGCCCTACCCCGAGGGCCGGGTACGAGCAGTACTTC.

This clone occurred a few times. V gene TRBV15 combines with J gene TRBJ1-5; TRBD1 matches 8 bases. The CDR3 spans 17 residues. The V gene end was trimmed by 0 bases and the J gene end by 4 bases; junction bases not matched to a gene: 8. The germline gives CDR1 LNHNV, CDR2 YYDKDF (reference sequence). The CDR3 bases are TGTGCCACCAGCAGAGATCACCCAGGGGGCAGTAATCAGCCCCAGCATTTT. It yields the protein CATSRDHPGGSNQPQHF.

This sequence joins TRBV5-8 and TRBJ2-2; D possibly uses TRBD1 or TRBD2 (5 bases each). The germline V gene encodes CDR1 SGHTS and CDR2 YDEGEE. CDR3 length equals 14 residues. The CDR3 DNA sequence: TGTGCAGGAGGAGGACAATACCTCACCGGGGAGCTGTTTTTT. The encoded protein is CAGGGQYLTGELFF.

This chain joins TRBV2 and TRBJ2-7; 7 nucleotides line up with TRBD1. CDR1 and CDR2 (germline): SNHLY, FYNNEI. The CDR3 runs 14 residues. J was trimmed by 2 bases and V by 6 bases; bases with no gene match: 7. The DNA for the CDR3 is TGTGCCAGCAGCCATGGGACAGCAACCTACGAGCAGTACTTC. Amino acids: CASSHGTATYEQYF.

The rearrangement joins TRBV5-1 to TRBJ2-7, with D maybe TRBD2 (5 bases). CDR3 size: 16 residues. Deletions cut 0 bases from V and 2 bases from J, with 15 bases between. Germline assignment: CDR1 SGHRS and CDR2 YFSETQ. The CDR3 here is CASSLVGRVAAYEQYF. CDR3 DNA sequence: TGCGCCAGCAGCTTGGTAGGGCGGGTCGCAGCCTACGAGCAGTACTTC.

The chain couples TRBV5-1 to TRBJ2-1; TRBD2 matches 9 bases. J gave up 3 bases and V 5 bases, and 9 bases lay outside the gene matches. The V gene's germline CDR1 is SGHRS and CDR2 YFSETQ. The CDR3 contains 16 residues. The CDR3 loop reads CASRDTGTSYYNEQFF. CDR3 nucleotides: TGCGCCAGCAGAGATACCGGGACTAGCTACTACAATGAGCAGTTCTTC.

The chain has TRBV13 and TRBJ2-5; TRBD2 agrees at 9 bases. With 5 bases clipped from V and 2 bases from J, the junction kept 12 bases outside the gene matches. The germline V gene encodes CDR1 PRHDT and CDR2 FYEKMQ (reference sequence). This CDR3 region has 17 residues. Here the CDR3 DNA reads TGTGCCAGCAGCAGACGAGCTTTGGCGGGGGGGCAAGAGACCCAGTACTTC. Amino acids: CASSRRALAGGQETQYF.

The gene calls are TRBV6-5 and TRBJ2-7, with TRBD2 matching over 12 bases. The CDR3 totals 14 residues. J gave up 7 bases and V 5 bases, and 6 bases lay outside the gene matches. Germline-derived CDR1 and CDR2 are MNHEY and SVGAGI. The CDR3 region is CASSLAGGGREQYF. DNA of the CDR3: TGTGCCAGCAGTCTAGCGGGGGGGGGTAGGGAGCAGTACTTC.

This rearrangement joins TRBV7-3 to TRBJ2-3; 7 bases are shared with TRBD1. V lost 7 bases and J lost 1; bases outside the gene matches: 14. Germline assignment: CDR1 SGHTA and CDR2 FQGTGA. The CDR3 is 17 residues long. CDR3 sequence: CASTPEPGQSRTDTQYF. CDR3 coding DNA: TGTGCCAGCACCCCGGAGCCGGGACAGAGCCGCACAGATACGCAGTATTTT.

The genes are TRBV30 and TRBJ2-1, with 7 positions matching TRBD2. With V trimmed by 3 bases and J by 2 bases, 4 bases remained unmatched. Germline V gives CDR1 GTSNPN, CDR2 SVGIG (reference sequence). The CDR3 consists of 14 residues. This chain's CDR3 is CAWSWGGAYNEQFF. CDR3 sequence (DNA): TGTGCCTGGAGCTGGGGGGGGGCCTACAATGAGCAGTTCTTC.

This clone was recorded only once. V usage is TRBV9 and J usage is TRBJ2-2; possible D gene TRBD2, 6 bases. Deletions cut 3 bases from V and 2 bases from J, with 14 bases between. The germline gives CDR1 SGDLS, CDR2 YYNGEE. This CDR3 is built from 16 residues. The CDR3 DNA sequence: TGTGCCAGCAGCGCCCAAGCGGGTCTCAACACCGGGGAGCTGTTTTTT. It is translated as CASSAQAGLNTGELFF.

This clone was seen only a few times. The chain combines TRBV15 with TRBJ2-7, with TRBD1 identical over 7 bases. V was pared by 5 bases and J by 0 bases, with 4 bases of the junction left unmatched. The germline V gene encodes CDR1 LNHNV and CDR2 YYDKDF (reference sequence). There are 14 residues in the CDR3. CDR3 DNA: TGTGCCACCAGCGACGACAGGGACTCCTACGAGCAGTACTTC. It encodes CATSDDRDSYEQYF.